This TCR beta chain was found in a study of T-cell reconstitution after alpha-beta-depleted transplantation in children (dated by TCRdb to about 2016). General notes on the study: Using TCR repertoire profiling, the study followed T-cell immune reconstitution in a quantitative way in children after TCRalphabeta/CD19-depleted allogeneic hematopoietic cell transplantation. The research as a whole found: Apparently early alphabetaT-cell count recovery about two months after transplant reportedly relied on only several hundred rapidly expanded clones derived from non-depleted graft cells. The frequencies of hyperexpanded clones fell over the following months, and after one year, T-cell counts and TCRbeta diversity were mostly attributed to newly produced T cells. In some patients, high TCRbeta diversity at day 60 was attributed to recipient T cells and intrathymic progenitors that had survived conditioning.

The treatment or condition label of this sample denotes: allogeneic hematopoietic cell transplantation with graft depleted of TCRalphabeta T cells and CD19 B cells. The transplant recipients were children given TCRalphabeta/CD19-depleted allogeneic hematopoietic cell grafts. Libraries were constructed by PCR. Instrument on record: Illumina HiSeq 2500. TCR library preparation used molecular barcoding, with unique molecular identifiers applied to normalize quantification of the TCRbeta repertoire. The public reads were reanalyzed by TCRdb: fastp trimming at Q25, MiXCR alignment, in-frame beta chains only. Entries are consolidated by CDR3 protein sequence, retaining the most common genes and DNA. The sample data list 550,000 to 600,000 distinct CDR3 sequences, and under 25% of these were observed just once. Together, the top ten hold around an eighth of the sample. A word on this clonotype: Its cognate antigen has yet to be identified. A read error is possible here, since a much larger clone lies one base away. The conserved phenylalanine or tryptophan normally closing the CDR3 is absent here, so this likely arose from a read error.

Inclusive of both ends, the CDR3 amounts to 18 amino acids. Here the CDR3 DNA is all that survives: 54 bases in frame from base 1. Trimming leaves V shorter by 5 bases and J shorter by 1 base, with the junction holding 8 bases beyond the gene matches. This sequence originates from a boy in the first two years of life who had a stem cell transplant for acute myeloid leukemia, so the T cells may come from the graft donor. The specimen was PBMCs, mostly from graft donor cells, collected 360 days after TCRalphabeta/CD19-depleted stem cell transplant. The rearrangement combines TRBV12-3 or TRBV12-4 with TRBJ2-3; TRBD2 agrees with 14 junctional bases. CDR3 loop: CASSQGTSGGGGTDTQYV. The nucleotide sequence is given as TGTGCCAGCAGTCAAGGGACTAGCGGGGGAGGAGGCACAGATACGCAGTATGTT.